This entry concerns a single T cell receptor (beta chain). No antigen is known for it. This table comes from immunoSEQ multiplex PCR, and its TCRdb copy is limited to in-frame clones, with some not included. Here the sample spans approximately 66,000 clones, 88% being singletons. This entry belongs to a study of OX40 agonist ivuxolimab in advanced cancers. Study-wide findings and caveats: Individuals who were partial responders at 0.1-3.0 mg/kg had clonal expansion that ranked among the lowest.

Germline CDR1 reads SGHDN; CDR2 reads FVKESK. V shed 2 bases and J shed 1 base, with 6 bases lying between them. The CDR3 is 14 residues long. V gene TRBV14 combines with J gene TRBJ1-3; D gene ambiguous. The TCR sequence derives from an adult with an advanced solid tumor such as melanoma, head and neck, liver or kidney cancer. Here the sequenced sample was CD4+ or CD8+ T cells sorted from blood, taken in a trial of the OX40 agonist ivuxolimab. The CDR3 sequence is CASSQYLSGNTIYF. The CDR3, as DNA: TGTGCCAGCAGCCAATATCTGTCTGGAAACACCATATATTTT.